The 18 T cell receptor beta chains given below trace back to one sample, sequenced in a study of blood T cell repertoires in COVID-19. Profiling relied on immunoSEQ multiplex PCR, and the TCRdb table lists in-frame clones only, not all of them. Of around 28,000 clones in the sample, around 92% were seen once. The specimen sequenced was peripheral blood. Receptors were obtained from a human donor in a cohort sampled during active COVID-19.

The CDR3 DNA sequence: TGTGCCAGCAGCTTAATCTCAGATACGCAGTATTTT. Translated, it gives CASSLISDTQYF. The rearrangement joins TRBV7-9 to TRBJ2-3, with D unclear. The CDR3 sequence is 12 residues long. With 2 bases removed from V and 4 bases from J, the gap between germline ends came to 4 bases. The germline CDR1 and CDR2 sequences are SEHNR and FQNEAQ (reference sequence).

This chain joins TRBV5-4 and TRBJ1-4, with 10 bases matching TRBD1. V gave up 3 bases and J gave up 6 bases; unmatched junction bases: 5. Germline values: CDR1 SGHNT, CDR2 YYREEE (reference sequence). This CDR3 is 15 amino acids long. The CDR3 region is CASSWYGTGDEKLFF. CDR3 bases: TGTGCCAGCAGCTGGTACGGGACAGGGGATGAAAAACTGTTTTTT.

V and J are TRBV7-2 and TRBJ2-1; tentatively, D is TRBD2 (6 bases). CDR3 size: 12 residues. Germline values: CDR1 SGHTA, CDR2 FQGNSA. Trimming removed 6 bases at V and 10 bases at J, with 13 bases between. CDR3 amino acids: CASRQPGLEQFF. The CDR3 DNA sequence: TGTGCCAGCAGGCAACCGGGACTGGAGCAGTTCTTC.

The gene calls are TRBV5-1 and TRBJ2-5; tentatively, D is TRBD2 (5 bases). V lost 7 bases, J lost 5 bases, and 15 bases lay in between. Per germline, CDR1 SGHRS and CDR2 YFSETQ. The CDR3 covers 13 residues. CDR3 nucleotides: TGCGCCAGCCGGACGGGAACGGGGGAGACCCAGTACTTC. It yields the protein CASRTGTGETQYF.

The chain is built from TRBV3-1 (or the pseudogene TRBV3-2) and TRBJ1-6, with TRBD1 matching 7 bases. Germline trimming cut 11 bases from V and 10 bases from J; bases unmatched to any gene: 11. This CDR3 is 13 amino acids long. Germline CDR1 and CDR2: LGHDT and YNNKEL (reference sequence). The CDR3 DNA is TGTGCCTCGAGGCCGGGACAGACCTCACCCCTCCACTTT. Amino acids: CASRPGQTSPLHF.

J is TRBJ2-2 and V is TRBV3-1 (or the pseudogene TRBV3-2); D is possibly TRBD2 (5 bases). V lost 5 bases and J 5 bases, leaving 9 bases between the germline ends. CDR3 size: 13 residues. Germline CDR1 reads LGHDT; CDR2 reads YNNKEL (reference sequence). The CDR3 reads CASSMTTTGELFF. Written as DNA, the CDR3 is TGTGCCAGCAGCATGACTACAACCGGGGAGCTGTTTTTT.

The count of this clone is one. This chain links TRBV7-9 with TRBJ1-2; D is uncertain. The germline gives CDR1 SEHNR, CDR2 FQNEAQ (reference sequence). The CDR3 totals 15 residues. V dropped 7 bases and J dropped 2 bases, with 17 bases sitting between them. DNA of the CDR3: TGTGCCAGCACCCCCCCATGGGCCATAAACTATGGCTACACCTTC. It translates to CASTPPWAINYGYTF.

V usage is TRBV5-1 and J usage is TRBJ2-7, with D maybe TRBD1 (6 bases). This CDR3 has 12 residues. Trimming cost V 4 bases and J 3 bases, with 8 bases left between them. Germline V gene lookup returns CDR1 SGHRS and CDR2 YFSETQ. CDR3 amino acids: CASSTGSYEQYF. DNA for the CDR3: TGCGCCAGCAGCACAGGGAGCTACGAGCAGTACTTC.

The chain uses TRBV10-1 and TRBJ2-3, with D possibly matching TRBD2 (7 bases). The germline gives CDR1 WNHNN, CDR2 SYGVQD (reference sequence). The CDR3 consists of 14 residues. Deletions cut 4 bases from V and 2 bases from J, with 10 bases between. CDR3 coding DNA: TGCGCCAGCAGTGGCGGGGGCCACACAGATACGCAGTATTTT. This translates into CASSGGGHTDTQYF.

This chain connects TRBV4-2 to TRBJ2-3, with 7 bases identical to TRBD2. CDR3 length: 16 amino acids. Germline CDR1 is LGHNA and CDR2 is YNFKEQ. V was clipped by 1 base and J by 4 bases; unmatched bases: 8. CDR3 sequence (DNA): TGTGCCAGCAGCCAAGGCGGGGGTAGTGGGTCAGATACGCAGTATTTT. This sequence encodes CASSQGGGSGSDTQYF.

This chain uses TRBV6-4 with TRBJ1-1, with D unresolved. V was cut by 7 bases and J by 4 bases, with 16 bases left in between. The CDR3 is made up of 14 amino acids. Germline V CDR1 and CDR2: MRHNA, SNTAGT. The CDR3 here is CASTSTAMSTEAFF. The CDR3 coding sequence is TGTGCCAGCACCTCCACCGCTATGAGCACTGAAGCTTTCTTT.

The chain is built from TRBV9 and TRBJ2-3; 9 nucleotides agree with TRBD2. Germline V gene lookup returns CDR1 SGDLS and CDR2 YYNGEE. The V and J ends lost 0 bases and 9 bases, in that order; junction bases with no gene match: 5. The CDR3 extends over 14 amino acids. This CDR3 is CASSVVELAGTQYF. The CDR3 coding sequence is TGTGCCAGCAGCGTAGTGGAGCTAGCGGGAACGCAGTATTTT.

The chain joins TRBV6-5 to TRBJ2-3; 11 positions agree with TRBD1. The CDR3 covers 15 residues. Germline V CDR1 and CDR2: MNHEY, SVGAGI. After removal of 4 bases from V and 2 bases from J, the junction contained 2 bases not matched to a gene. DNA for the CDR3: TGTGCCAGCAGTTCAGGACAGGGGGCCACAGATACGCAGTATTTT. As protein: CASSSGQGATDTQYF.

The chain links TRBV4-1 to TRBJ2-1, with D possibly TRBD1 on 6 matching bases. The germline CDR1 and CDR2 sequences are MGHRA and YSYEKL. The length of the CDR3 is 13 residues. The V end lost 2 bases, the J end lost 9 bases, and 11 bases lay between the germline ends. The CDR3 is CASSQLGGREQFF. CDR3 nucleotides: TGCGCCAGCAGCCAATTAGGGGGTCGTGAGCAGTTCTTC.

In DNA, the CDR3 is TGTGCCAGCAGTTACTCGTCTCCTCGGGTAGAGACCCAGTACTTC. This sequence encodes CASSYSSPRVETQYF. The chain employs TRBV6-6 and TRBJ2-5; D remains unclear. CDR3 length equals 15 residues. Deletions cut 0 bases from V and 4 bases from J, with 12 bases between. Germline V CDR1 and CDR2: MNHNY, SVGAGI (reference sequence).

The gene calls are TRBV6-5 and TRBJ1-2, with D tentatively TRBD1 (6 bases). Trimming took 6 bases from V and 8 from J, leaving 13 bases between them. The germline V gene encodes CDR1 MNHEY and CDR2 SVGAGI. This CDR3 contains 12 residues. This CDR3 is CASRSQGGGYTF. The CDR3 coding sequence is TGTGCCAGCAGATCACAGGGCGGGGGCTACACCTTC.

The chain recombines TRBV10-1 with TRBJ2-7, with unresolved D. The germline gives CDR1 WNHNN, CDR2 SYGVQD (reference sequence). V lost 1 base, J lost 3 bases, and 7 bases lay in between. This CDR3 has 13 amino acids. Here the CDR3 DNA reads TGCGCCAGCAGTGAGTTTAACGGCTACGAGCAGTACTTC. It yields the protein CASSEFNGYEQYF.

CDR3: CASRSGAQDTQYF. As DNA, the CDR3 is TGCGCCAGTAGGTCAGGGGCTCAAGATACGCAGTATTTT. The genes are TRBV5-1 and TRBJ2-3; D perhaps matches TRBD1 (6 bases). This CDR3 is built from 13 residues. The V end lost 8 bases, the J end lost 5 bases, and 15 bases lay between the germline ends. Germline CDR1 SGHRS, CDR2 YFSETQ.